This is a list of T cell receptor beta chains from one sample in a study of response to subunit inactivated influenza vaccine. A single record per CDR3 protein comes from TCRdb applying MiXCR to the RT-PCR reads. Among under 750,000 distinct CDR3 sequences listed, over 9.5% were seen once. Sample: PBMCs from blood, taken on the day of vaccination. The receptors shown here come from a man aged 50 to 60 who received an inactivated influenza vaccine. Both conserved end residues are part of each CDR3. The D gene is left open where the match is weak. Clone sizes are given selectively: once, few, many, or a class where the clone is expanded.

CDR3nt	CDR3aa	v_gene	j_gene	abundance	d_gene
TGCGCCAGCAGCTTGGGGGGGACAGGAACTTTCTACGAGCAGTACTTC	CASSLGGTGTFYEQYF	TRBV5-1	TRBJ2-7	few	TRBD1
TGCAGCGTTGAAGGCGGCGGACGGACGAACACTGAAGCTTTCTTT	CSVEGGGRTNTEAFF	TRBV29-1	TRBJ1-1	-	-
TGTGCCAGCAGCTCAGATAACAGTGAGCAGTTCTTC	CASSSDNSEQFF	TRBV12-3/TRBV12-4	TRBJ2-1	-	-
TGTGCCACCAGTGTACGGGGGACCAGCTCCTACAATGAGCAGTTCTTC	CATSVRGTSSYNEQFF	TRBV24-1	TRBJ2-1	few	-
TGTGCCAGCAGCCCCGGCCCTGGGACGCACCAGAAGACCCAGTACTTC	CASSPGPGTHQKTQYF	TRBV9	TRBJ2-5	-	-
TGTGCCAGCAGTGACTCCCCGGGGACTGAAGCTTTCTTT	CASSDSPGTEAFF	TRBV6-5	TRBJ1-1	-	-
TGCGCCAGCAGCCAAGATGGCGGGGGGGGACCAGATACGCAGTATTTT	CASSQDGGGGPDTQYF	TRBV4-3	TRBJ2-3	few	TRBD2
TGTGCCAGCAGCGTTCGACTAGCGGGATATGAGCAGTTCTTC	CASSVRLAGYEQFF	TRBV9	TRBJ2-1	-	TRBD2
TGTGCCAGCAGCTTAGGCCCGTCAGGGTCTGGCCCCAATGAGCAGTTCTTC	CASSLGPSGSGPNEQFF	TRBV7-6	TRBJ2-1	-	-
TGTGCCATCACCGACGGGATCAGGGAGACCCAGTACTTC	CAITDGIRETQYF	TRBV10-3	TRBJ2-5	-	-
TGTGCCATCAGGGAGACAGGGGCTAATGAAAAACTGTTTTTT	CAIRETGANEKLFF	TRBV10-3	TRBJ1-4	few	TRBD1
TGTGCCAGCAGTTTGGACAGGTTGGCCGAGCAGTACTTC	CASSLDRLAEQYF	TRBV12-3/TRBV12-4	TRBJ2-7	-	TRBD1
TGCAGTGCTTATACAGGGGCGCCAGATACGCAGTATTTT	CSAYTGAPDTQYF	TRBV20-1	TRBJ2-3	few	TRBD1
TGCGCCAGCAGCCGTCCGGGAGGAGAGACCCAGTACTTC	CASSRPGGETQYF	TRBV5-1	TRBJ2-5	few	TRBD2
TGCGCCAGCAGCTTGGCCTGGGGACCCAGCTCCTACAATGAGCAGTTCTTC	CASSLAWGPSSYNEQFF	TRBV5-1	TRBJ2-1	-	-
TGCGCCACCCGCCCGCAGCCTGGCGGGGAGCTGTTTTTT	CATRPQPGGELFF	TRBV10-2	TRBJ2-2	few	-
TGCAGCGTTTTTGAGAGTAAGGAGCAGTACTTC	CSVFESKEQYF	TRBV29-1	TRBJ2-7	few	-
TGTGCCAGCAGCCTATCAGGGACAGTGAACACTGAAGCTTTCTTT	CASSLSGTVNTEAFF	TRBV6-1	TRBJ1-1	many	TRBD1
TGTGCCAGCAGTTACTCTCCCGGGAACACTGAAGCTTTCTTT	CASSYSPGNTEAFF	TRBV6-2/TRBV6-3	TRBJ1-1	many	-
TGTGCCAGCAGTTTATCCGGGGGAGGGGAGACCCAGTACTTC	CASSLSGGGETQYF	TRBV28	TRBJ2-5	few	TRBD2
TGTGCCAGCAGTGAGCTTATAAGTGGCGGCTACACCTTC	CASSELISGGYTF	TRBV25-1	TRBJ1-2	-	-
TGTGCCAGCTCACGATACCAGCAGGGATTTAACAATGAGCAGTTCTTC	CASSRYQQGFNNEQFF	TRBV18	TRBJ2-1	-	-
TGTGCCAGCAGTTGGTGGGTACGCACAGATACGCAGTATTTT	CASSWWVRTDTQYF	TRBV28	TRBJ2-3	-	-
TGTGCCAGCATCCGAGCGGGGGTCAGAGAGACCCAGTACTTC	CASIRAGVRETQYF	TRBV11-2	TRBJ2-5	-	TRBD2
TGTGCCAGCAGCCAAGATGGCGGAGGGTTTGGCTACACCTTC	CASSQDGGGFGYTF	TRBV4-2	TRBJ1-2	-	-
TGTGCCAGCAGCCCTCTTCAGGGTCAGTACTTC	CASSPLQGQYF	TRBV7-9	TRBJ2-5	many	-
TGCGCCAGCAGCTCGACACCGGGACTAGCGATCACCCAGTACTTC	CASSSTPGLAITQYF	TRBV5-1	TRBJ2-5	few	TRBD2
TGTGCCAGCAGCGTAAGGCGGGGCGGGAGTGAGCAGTTCTTC	CASSVRRGGSEQFF	TRBV9	TRBJ2-1	-	TRBD2
TGTGCCACCAGCAGATACGAGGGGGACGGGGAGCTGTTTTTT	CATSRYEGDGELFF	TRBV15	TRBJ2-2	many	-
TGTGCCAGCAGCAAAGGGACTAGCGTTAACACCGGGGAGCTGTTTTTT	CASSKGTSVNTGELFF	TRBV27	TRBJ2-2	many	TRBD2
TGCGCCAGCAGCTCAGACAGGCAGAACACTGAAGCTTTCTTT	CASSSDRQNTEAFF	TRBV5-1	TRBJ1-1	many	-
TGTGCCAGCTCACCGACTAGCGTAGACTACGAGCAGTACTTC	CASSPTSVDYEQYF	TRBV18	TRBJ2-7	-	TRBD2
TGTGCCACCGAAGGACAGGGGTACGAGCAGTACTTC	CATEGQGYEQYF	TRBV28	TRBJ2-7	-	TRBD1
TGTGCCAGCTCAACGACAGAGTATAGCAATCAGCCCCAGCATTTT	CASSTTEYSNQPQHF	TRBV18	TRBJ1-5	many	-
TGTGCCAGCAGGAAAAGCGATGAGACCCAGTACTTC	CASRKSDETQYF	TRBV6-5	TRBJ2-5	-	-
TGCGCCTCTAGACCGGGACTAGCGGGGGAAACAACCTACGAGCAGTACTTC	CASRPGLAGETTYEQYF	TRBV5-1	TRBJ2-7	few	TRBD2
TGTGCCAGCAGCCCCGGCGGAGCGGGAGTAACCAATGAGCAGTTCTTC	CASSPGGAGVTNEQFF	TRBV7-3	TRBJ2-1	-	TRBD2
TGTGCCAGCAGCAAAGGAGCGGGTTATTACAATGAGCAGTTCTTC	CASSKGAGYYNEQFF	TRBV7-2	TRBJ2-1	-	-
TGTGCCAGCAGCTTAAGACAGGGGTCCGAGCAGTACTTC	CASSLRQGSEQYF	TRBV7-2	TRBJ2-7	few	TRBD1
TGCGCCAGCAGCTCTGGTATACTAGCGGGGGGGACTGAGCAGTTCTTC	CASSSGILAGGTEQFF	TRBV5-1	TRBJ2-1	-	TRBD2
TGTGCCAGCAGCGCCGCTAGCGGGGGGAGCACAGATACGCAGTATTTT	CASSAASGGSTDTQYF	TRBV6-4	TRBJ2-3	few	TRBD2
TGTGCCAGCTCACCGGCGGCCGGGAGGGACACTGAAGCTTTCTTT	CASSPAAGRDTEAFF	TRBV18	TRBJ1-1	-	-
TGTGCCAGCACCCGACTAGCCCTTGGGGAGACCCAGTACTTC	CASTRLALGETQYF	TRBV13	TRBJ2-5	few	TRBD2
TGTGCCAGCAGCCAAACGGAGGGTAGGACCGGGGAGCTGTTTTTT	CASSQTEGRTGELFF	TRBV14	TRBJ2-2	few	-
TGTGCCAGCAGCTTAAACCAGGGCGCAACTAATGAAAAACTGTTTTTT	CASSLNQGATNEKLFF	TRBV7-8	TRBJ1-4	many	-
TGCGCCAGCAGCTTGATAGGGCCCAGCTCTGGAAACACCATATATTTT	CASSLIGPSSGNTIYF	TRBV5-1	TRBJ1-3	-	-
TGTGCCAGCAGCTTATCTAGCGGGAGGAACACCTACGAGCAGTACTTC	CASSLSSGRNTYEQYF	TRBV11-1	TRBJ2-7	few	TRBD2
TGTGCCAGCAGTGAGAAGAGCTATGGCTACACCTTC	CASSEKSYGYTF	TRBV25-1	TRBJ1-2	few	-
TGCGCCAGCAGCCAGGAACTAGCGGGGGCCCTCCGAAACACCGGGGAGCTGTTTTTT	CASSQELAGALRNTGELFF	TRBV4-1	TRBJ2-2	few	TRBD2
TGCAGTGCTAGAGATCGGGCGGGATACTACAATGAGCAGTTCTTC	CSARDRAGYYNEQFF	TRBV20-1	TRBJ2-1	-	-
TGTGCCAGCAGTTGGGGGGTTTTTGGGAATCAGCCCCAGCATTTT	CASSWGVFGNQPQHF	TRBV12-3/TRBV12-4	TRBJ1-5	few	-
TGTGCCAGCAGCTTAGCGGGGAGTAACTTACAGTCGGAGACCCAGTACTTC	CASSLAGSNLQSETQYF	TRBV7-9	TRBJ2-5	-	-
TGTGCCAGCAGCTCCGGCCAGGGATACTCACCCCTCCACTTT	CASSSGQGYSPLHF	TRBV5-5	TRBJ1-6	few	-
TGCGCCAGCAGCTTGGACGGGAGCTCGGGGGAGACCCAGTACTTC	CASSLDGSSGETQYF	TRBV5-1	TRBJ2-5	-	-
TGTGCCACCAGTGATTTGGGCACAACAGGTGATCTAGGCACAGATACGCAGTATTTT	CATSDLGTTGDLGTDTQYF	TRBV24-1	TRBJ2-3	-	-